This T cell receptor (beta chain) is drawn from a study of metastatic and nonmetastatic thyroid tumors. Across the whole study: Repertoires were compared across blood and tumor or nodule tissue from malignant and benign thyroid patients.

Study processing details: What underpinned the distant-metastasis classifier for papillary thyroid cancer was the set of CDR3 differences across clinicopathological groups. TCRdb reassembled clones from the PCR reads with MiXCR. These V and J calls derive from TCRdb rather than the authors' analysis. Of about 13,000 clones listed, approximately 22% are singletons. This clone was detected ten times or more. The germline V and J ends were trimmed by 4 bases and 1 base, with 14 bases remaining between them. Germline V gene data show CDR1 as SGHVS and CDR2 as FNYEAQ. The CDR3 is 16 amino acids. No patient had received any treatment before thyroid surgery.

This chain joins TRBV7-6 and TRBJ1-5, with D unresolved. This receptor was identified in a female donor with papillary thyroid cancer or a benign thyroid nodule (not recorded which). Some clones in this sample may be carry-over from other donors' samples. The sample consisted of blood. The DNA for the CDR3 is TGTGCCAGCAGCTCCGGACCTCCGTGGAGCAATCAGCCCCAGCATTTT. Its translation is CASSSGPPWSNQPQHF.